Below, 4 T cell receptor beta chains from the same sample are listed, as sequenced in a study of memory CD4+ T cells and cytomegalovirus serostatus. The repertoire was sequenced with immunoSEQ multiplex PCR; TCRdb's copy has only in-frame clones and lacks some. The sample consists of some 41,000 clones, around 78% of them appearing once. The sort gate was single viable CD3+CD4+CD8-CD45RO+ cells for memory CD4+ T cells. Specimen: memory CD4+ T cells from blood. These receptors came from an adult in good health and CMV-seronegative.

This sequence joins TRBV2 and TRBJ2-1; 10 bases agree with TRBD2. CDR1 and CDR2 from the germline V gene are SNHLY and FYNNEI. V lost 0 bases and J lost 6; bases outside the gene matches: 8. CDR3 length equals 17 residues. The CDR3 bases are TGTGCCAGCAGTGAAGCGCTAGCGGGAGTCATTTCCAATGAGCAGTTCTTC. Its protein product is CASSEALAGVISNEQFF.

This rearrangement joins TRBV4-1 to TRBJ2-2, with 9 nucleotides matching TRBD1. The CDR3 totals 15 residues. Germline V gene sequence: CDR1 MGHRA, CDR2 YSYEKL. Trimming cost V 4 bases and J 2 bases; bases outside gene matches: 2. Here the CDR3 DNA reads TGCGCCAGCAGCCGGGGACAGGGCAACACCGGGGAGCTGTTTTTT. It encodes CASSRGQGNTGELFF.

A single count supports this clone. This rearrangement joins TRBV5-8 to TRBJ2-5; no reliable D call. Germline V lookup: CDR1 SGHTS, CDR2 YDEGEE. There are 13 residues in the CDR3. V dropped 4 bases and J dropped 1 base, with 8 bases sitting between them. The CDR3 is CASSRRVQETQYF. Here the CDR3 DNA reads TGTGCCAGCAGCCGCCGGGTCCAAGAGACCCAGTACTTC.

The chain employs TRBV11-1 and TRBJ2-3; 8 bases are shared with TRBD1. The CDR3 runs 15 residues. Losses at the gene ends were 5 bases for V and 5 bases for J; bases not matched to a gene: 9. Per the germline V gene, CDR1 is SGHAT and CDR2 is FQDESV (reference sequence). DNA of the CDR3: TGTGCCAGCAGCGCCAGACAGGGGCAAGGAGATACGCAGTATTTT. It encodes CASSARQGQGDTQYF.